This entry concerns a single T cell receptor (beta chain). In the same sample, other DNA sequences code for this CDR3. This sample was included in a study of blood T cell repertoires in COVID-19. Study context: There were acute and convalescent COVID-19 samples, and they came from the United States, Italy and Spain. PBMCs, B-cell-depleted T cells, or T cells provided the cDNA or gDNA that made up the material.

Per the study methods: The assay estimated nucleated cells by amplifying reference gene primers. Measured with immunoSEQ multiplex PCR; TCRdb has only the in-frame clones, and not every one. V, J and clone size reflect that table, while D and trimming were determined from the DNA. The sample holds around 300,000 clones, about 90% seen once. This CDR3 has 16 amino acids. The germline V gene encodes CDR1 SQVTM and CDR2 ANQGSEA. Unmatched junction bases numbered 9, after V lost 3 bases and J lost 2 bases. The rearrangement links TRBV29-1 to TRBJ2-7, with 11 bases matching TRBD2. Sequenced input: peripheral blood. The source is a woman in her thirties or forties with COVID-19, enrolled during active disease. The CDR3 nucleotides read TGCAGCGTTGATCCCGGGCTAGCGGGAGGTGCCTACGAGCAGTACTTC. Encoded protein: CSVDPGLAGGAYEQYF.